A selection of T cell receptor beta chains follows, all from one sample in a study of response to subunit inactivated influenza vaccine. MiXCR was run by TCRdb on the RT-PCR reads, yielding one entry per CDR3 protein. The sample has approximately 480,000 distinct CDR3 sequences, approximately 11% seen once. The sequencing used PBMCs from blood, collected roughly 6 weeks after vaccination. These receptors originate from a man in his fifties who received an inactivated influenza vaccine. The CDR3 runs from the conserved cysteine through the conserved F or W. Fields, in order: J gene, clone size, V gene, CDR3 protein. Size tells how often a clone was seen (once, few, many) or the class of an expanded clone, and some rows leave it out.

TRBJ2-6 | NA | TRBV23-1 | CASSRRNHSSGANVLTF
TRBJ2-1 | NA | TRBV5-5 | CASRGDTFWYEQFF
TRBJ2-1 | NA | TRBV9 | CASSEPLAGASYNEQFF
TRBJ2-1 | many | TRBV12-3/TRBV12-4 | CASDTGRGDEQFF
TRBJ2-7 | NA | TRBV20-1 | CSATPGTLDEQYF
TRBJ2-7 | few | TRBV12-3/TRBV12-4 | CASSLALFNEQYF
TRBJ2-7 | few | TRBV6-1 | CASSPHHNYEQYF
TRBJ2-2 | NA | TRBV28 | CASSLIHRNTGELFF
TRBJ2-2 | few | TRBV29-1 | CSVRVGTGNTGELFF
TRBJ2-1 | many | TRBV5-1 | CASSTATSGVNEQFF
TRBJ2-7 | many | TRBV4-1 | CASSQGQGLEQYF
TRBJ1-5 | few | TRBV7-2 | CASSLYGRGNQPQHF
TRBJ2-6 | many | TRBV5-1 | CASREASGANVLTF
TRBJ2-7 | NA | TRBV3-1 | CASSQRTYEQYF
TRBJ1-2 | few | TRBV3-1 | CASRLRAGNYGYTF
TRBJ2-3 | NA | TRBV24-1 | CATSAPSTDTQYF
TRBJ2-7 | few | TRBV20-1 | CSALDRGSAYEQYF
TRBJ2-7 | many | TRBV5-1 | CASSLQGVSEQYF
TRBJ2-7 | NA | TRBV5-1 | CASSLDRVKEYEQYF
TRBJ2-3 | few | TRBV6-1 | CASTPRGSTDTQYF
TRBJ2-6 | NA | TRBV29-1 | CSVEDPTGTGGANVLTF
TRBJ1-1 | many | TRBV7-2 | CASSLATEGTEAFF
TRBJ1-1 | NA | TRBV7-6 | CASNSGLGSSEAFF
TRBJ2-1 | NA | TRBV5-6 | CASSFRTGTSYNEQFF
TRBJ1-3 | few | TRBV11-2 | CASSPLGSPGNTIYF
TRBJ2-3 | few | TRBV9 | CASSVDQSQDTQYF
TRBJ2-1 | NA | TRBV4-1 | CASSQGTVIAGEQFF
TRBJ2-3 | NA | TRBV9 | CASSVEARGRAPDTQYF
TRBJ2-3 | many | TRBV7-2 | CASSQSGGVPDTQYF
TRBJ1-5 | few | TRBV10-3 | CAISGENYSNQPQHF
TRBJ1-1 | NA | TRBV5-1 | CASSQEREAFF
TRBJ2-1 | many | TRBV29-1 | CSVEDPSAGRVPSYNEQFF
TRBJ2-3 | NA | TRBV28 | CASRNRLAGLTDTQYF
TRBJ2-3 | NA | TRBV14 | CASSSDSADTQYF
TRBJ2-3 | NA | TRBV3-1 | CASSQRGGLSTDTQYF
TRBJ2-5 | few | TRBV20-1 | CSASRTVKETQYF
TRBJ1-1 | NA | TRBV2 | CASSGTGLYTEAFF
TRBJ2-7 | many | TRBV6-5 | CASSYGGMRGYEQYF
TRBJ1-1 | many | TRBV12-3/TRBV12-4 | CASTLIGGGNTEAFF
TRBJ2-1 | NA | TRBV28 | CASSLASGGFYFRFF
TRBJ1-2 | many | TRBV6-2/TRBV6-3 | CASSYSTGSGYTF
TRBJ1-3 | NA | TRBV11-2 | CASSSTATSGNTIYF